This TCR beta chain was sequenced in a study of blood T cell repertoires in COVID-19. Study as a whole: Collection of acute and convalescent COVID-19 samples took place in the United States, Italy and Spain. In each case, the material was cDNA or gDNA derived from T cells, B-cell-depleted T cells, or PBMCs.

The CDR3 has 11 residues. Germline V gene data show CDR1 as SGHRS and CDR2 as YFSETQ. The ends lost 7 bases at V and 8 bases at J; junction bases unmatched: 5. Authors' processing steps: For nucleated cells, counts were estimated from reference gene primer amplification. Repertoires were generated with immunoSEQ multiplex PCR, while TCRdb's copy carries only in-frame clones and drops some. D and trimming come from the DNA, and the V and J calls and clone size come from that table. This sample has about 210,000 clones, with more than 65% found just once. Specimen: peripheral blood. This clonotype originated in a man between 50 and 59 years old with active or convalescent COVID-19. V gene TRBV5-1 combines with J gene TRBJ1-1, with 7 bases that match TRBD1. The CDR3 spells CASQYRGEAFF. The CDR3 DNA is TGCGCCAGCCAATACAGGGGAGAAGCTTTCTTT.